Listed here are 9 T cell receptor beta chains from one sample, sequenced in a study of T-cell reconstitution after alpha-beta-depleted transplantation in children. Researchers prepared the TCRbeta library using unique molecular identifiers, the study reports. TCRdb itself ran the PCR reads through MiXCR, one entry per CDR3 protein. The data show 90,000 to 100,000 distinct CDR3 sequences, 23% seen once. The sequencing used PBMCs, collected before TCRalphabeta/CD19-depleted stem cell transplant. The source is a boy younger than 10 with acute lymphoblastic leukemia, due to receive a stem cell transplant.

V is TRBV29-1 and J is TRBJ1-2; D possibly corresponds to TRBD1 (5 bases). The CDR3 is 15 residues long. CDR1 SQVTM and CDR2 ANQGSEA come from the germline V gene. V lost 5 bases and J 1 base, leaving 17 bases between the germline ends. The CDR3 nucleotides read TGCAGCGTTCGACTCCGGCGGGGGTATAACTATGGCTACACCTTC. This sequence encodes CSVRLRRGYNYGYTF.

This rearrangement joins TRBV14 to TRBJ2-3; maybe TRBD1 (5 bases). The CDR3 is 13 amino acids. Germline-derived CDR1 and CDR2 are SGHDN and FVKESK. V was shortened by 4 bases and J by 8 bases, with 13 bases between the two germline ends. This chain's CDR3 is CASSPDIHGTQYF. The DNA for the CDR3 is TGTGCCAGCAGCCCGGACATTCATGGTACGCAGTATTTT.

This clonotype turned up a few times. The gene calls are TRBV29-1 and TRBJ2-2, with 14 bases fitting TRBD2. The V and J ends lost 4 bases and 1 base, in that order; junction bases with no gene match: 8. The CDR3 loop spans 18 amino acids. Germline V gives CDR1 SQVTM, CDR2 ANQGSEA. Here the CDR3 reads CSVAGTSGSIGNTGELFF. The DNA of the CDR3 is TGCAGCGTTGCCGGGACTAGCGGGAGTATCGGGAACACCGGGGAGCTGTTTTTT.

The chain couples TRBV7-9 to TRBJ2-5; perhaps TRBD2 as D (6 bases). The CDR3 extends over 16 amino acids. V was cut by 1 base and J by 0 bases, with 12 bases left in between. Germline-derived CDR1 and CDR2 are SEHNR and FQNEAQ (reference sequence). The CDR3 sequence: CASSLVSGSYQETQYF. CDR3 sequence (DNA): TGTGCCAGCAGCTTAGTTAGCGGATCCTACCAAGAGACCCAGTACTTC.

The DNA for the CDR3 is TGTGCCATCAGTACAGGGGCGGGTGGCTCACCCCTCCACTTT. The encoded protein is CAISTGAGGSPLHF. The gene calls are TRBV10-3 and TRBJ1-6; 7 positions agree with TRBD1. The ends lost 5 bases at V and 10 bases at J; junction bases unmatched: 8. In germline, CDR1 is ENHRY, CDR2 SYGVKD. The CDR3 extends over 14 amino acids.

As for this clonotype: A much larger clone differs from this one at a single base, so this may be a read error. The J gene is TRBJ2-7, the V gene TRBV9; 10 bases match TRBD2. Germline lookup yields CDR1 SGDLS and CDR2 YYNGEE. The junction had 14 bases not matched to a gene; V was cut back by 5 bases and J by 12 bases. The length of the CDR3 is 14 residues. The CDR3 DNA reads as TGTGCCAGCAGTCCTGGACTAGCGGAGACAAAGCTGTACTTC. This codes for CASSPGLAETKLYF.

This clonotype was observed a single time. No conserved phenylalanine or tryptophan is present at the end of the CDR3, so a read error is the likely explanation. The chain links TRBV4-3 to TRBJ1-3; D is perhaps TRBD1 (5 bases). Trimming took off 0 bases at V and 0 bases at J, with 9 bases between the two ends. The CDR3 consists of 16 residues. Germline V gene data show CDR1 as LGHNA and CDR2 as YSLEER. The CDR3 loop is CASSQEKGYSGNTIYL. The DNA of the CDR3 is TGCGCCAGCAGCCAAGAAAAGGGGTACTCTGGAAACACCATATATCTT.

The V and J genes are TRBV28 and TRBJ2-7; D tentatively reads TRBD1 or TRBD2 (5 bases each). The V and J ends lost 10 bases and 2 bases respectively, with 18 bases between them. CDR1 MDHEN and CDR2 SYDVKM come from the germline V gene. The CDR3 is 14 residues long. CDR3 loop: CATESRDGAYEQYF. In DNA form, the CDR3 reads TGTGCCACCGAGAGCCGGGACGGAGCCTACGAGCAGTACTTC.

The chain carries TRBV11-2 and TRBJ1-2; 9 bases map to TRBD1. Germline CDR1 and CDR2: SGHAT and FQNNGV. The CDR3 sequence is 16 residues long. Unmatched junction bases numbered 8, after V lost 1 base and J lost 5 bases. The CDR3 DNA reads TGTGCCAGCAGCTTAGGGACAGGGGCGGCCCCTTATGGCTACACCTTC. This codes for CASSLGTGAAPYGYTF.